There are a few counts of the clone carrying this T cell receptor (beta chain). The data belong to a study of cytomegalovirus exposure and HLA in healthy donors. The PCR was carried out with 60 Vbeta primers and 13 Jbeta primers. The repertoire was sequenced with immunoSEQ multiplex PCR; TCRdb's copy has only in-frame clones and lacks some. The table shows about 280,000 clones, with about 90% occurring only once. The sample consisted of PBMCs. The TCR comes from a woman aged 18-35 years in good health and CMV-seronegative.

The CDR3 spells CATSRAALSLFF. The CDR3 DNA sequence: TGTGCCACCAGCAGAGCTGCCCTGAGCCTGTTTTTT. The chain combines TRBV15 with TRBJ1-4; no definite D call. Trimming pared 1 base from V and 14 bases from J, leaving 11 bases between. Germline values: CDR1 LNHNV, CDR2 YYDKDF (reference sequence). The CDR3 loop spans 12 amino acids. Combining the CDR3 with reference TRBV15 and TRBJ1-4 gives the whole variable domain DAMVIQNPRYQVTQFGKPVTLSCSQTLNHNVMYWYQQKSSQAPKLLFHYYDKDFNNEADTPDNFQSRRPNTSFCFLDIRSPGLGDTAMYLCATSRAALSLFFGSGTQLSVL.